This T cell receptor beta chain was sequenced in a study of control samples from healthy donors and cancer patients. The protocol was immunoSEQ multiplex PCR, while the TCRdb copy is restricted to in-frame clones and leaves out a portion. The profile shows approximately 150,000 clones, roughly 90% of them singletons. Trimming pared 2 bases from V and 3 bases from J, leaving 9 bases between. The germline gives CDR1 MNHEY, CDR2 SMNVEV (reference sequence). The CDR3 runs 14 residues. This chain connects TRBV27 to TRBJ2-3; D gene unclear. Sequencing input: blood. The TCR was taken from a woman aged 30 to 39 in good health. The CDR3 is CASSLRATTDTQYF. The CDR3 DNA follows: TGTGCCAGCAGTTTAAGGGCAACAACAGATACGCAGTATTTT.